The 24 T cell receptor beta chains below all came from one sample that was sequenced in a study of cytomegalovirus exposure and HLA in healthy donors. 60 Vbeta and 13 Jbeta primers were used in PCR. TCRdb's table, derived via immunoSEQ multiplex PCR, lists solely in-frame clones and lacks some. The table shows about 120,000 clones, with 80% occurring only once. Sequences were obtained from PBMCs. These receptors were taken from a female donor in good health and CMV-seropositive.

The chain links TRBV7-9 to TRBJ2-7, with TRBD1 matching 7 bases. This CDR3 is 15 amino acids long. Trimming at V came to 0 bases and at J to 3 bases, leaving 5 bases not matched to a gene. CDR1 is SEHNR and CDR2 is FQNEAQ in the germline V gene (reference sequence). CDR3 coding DNA: TGTGCCAGCAGCTTAGCCGAGGGGGCCCTCTACGAGCAGTACTTC. This sequence encodes CASSLAEGALYEQYF.

The rearrangement links TRBV29-1 to TRBJ1-4; 10 bases map to TRBD1. Trimming cost V 4 bases and J 7 bases; bases outside gene matches: 9. The CDR3 loop spans 15 amino acids. Germline CDR1 and CDR2: SQVTM and ANQGSEA. CDR3: CSVAQTGGLGEKLFF. DNA of the CDR3: TGCAGCGTTGCCCAGACAGGGGGCTTAGGTGAAAAACTGTTTTTT. Drawing the rest from reference TRBV29-1 and TRBJ1-4, the complete variable domain is SAVISQKPSRDICQRGTSLTIQCQVDSQVTMMFWYRQQPGQSLTLIATANQGSEATYESGFVIDKFPISRPNLTFSTLTVSNMSPEDSSIYLCSVAQTGGLGEKLFFGSGTQLSVL.

The chain employs TRBV5-1 and TRBJ1-1, with 8 bases aligning to TRBD1. The V gene's germline CDR1 is SGHRS and CDR2 YFSETQ. V trimming: 4 bases; J trimming: 8 bases; junction bases outside the gene matches: 10. The CDR3 length is 14 residues. CDR3: CASSPQGVSREAFF. DNA for the CDR3: TGCGCCAGCAGCCCACAGGGGGTCTCGAGAGAAGCTTTCTTT.

This clone showed up just once. The chain employs TRBV7-9 and TRBJ1-6, with unresolved D. This CDR3 is 17 amino acids long. In germline, CDR1 is SEHNR, CDR2 FQNEAQ (reference sequence). Trimming cost V 1 base and J 0 bases, with 10 bases left between them. As DNA, the CDR3 is TGTGCCAGCAGCTTAGGAGAAGGACTCTCCTATAATTCACCCCTCCACTTT. It codes for CASSLGEGLSYNSPLHF. Filled out from reference TRBV7-9 and TRBJ1-6, the complete variable domain reads DTGVSQNPRHKITKRGQNVTFRCDPISEHNRLYWYRQTLGQGPEFLTYFQNEAQLEKSRLLSDRFSAERPKGSFSTLEIQRTEQGDSAMYLCASSLGEGLSYNSPLHFGNGTRLTVT.

V gene TRBV30 combines with J gene TRBJ2-5; weak D call: TRBD1 (6 bases). Germline V gene lookup returns CDR1 GTSNPN and CDR2 SVGIG (reference sequence). V was cut by 1 base and J by 4 bases, with 16 bases left in between. The CDR3 contains 15 residues. The CDR3 nucleotides are TGTGCCTGGAGTGCAGGGGTTCGTCCGGGAGAGACCCAGTACTTC. It is translated as CAWSAGVRPGETQYF.

The chain recombines TRBV18 with TRBJ1-1; no definite D call. The CDR3 spans 13 residues. Between the trimmed V and J ends, which lost 3 bases and 4 bases, there was a span of 9 bases. From germline, CDR1 is KGHSH and CDR2 LQKENI. The CDR3 DNA reads as TGTGCCAGCTCACCTGGGCTAACCACTGAAGCTTTCTTT. This encodes CASSPGLTTEAFF.

The rearrangement uses TRBV5-4 and TRBJ2-3; TRBD2 aligns across 11 bases. Germline V lookup: CDR1 SGHNT, CDR2 YYREEE (reference sequence). CDR3 length equals 15 residues. V was pared by 2 bases and J by 7 bases, with 6 bases of the junction left unmatched. This CDR3 is CASSFGSGGVNTQYF. DNA of the CDR3: TGTGCCAGCAGCTTTGGTAGCGGGGGGGTCAATACGCAGTATTTT. Filled out from reference TRBV5-4 and TRBJ2-3, the complete variable domain reads ETGVTQSPTHLIKTRGQQVTLRCSSQSGHNTVSWYQQALGQGPQFIFQYYREEENGRGNFPPRFSGLQFPNYSSELNVNALELDDSALYLCASSFGSGGVNTQYFGPGTRLTVL.

The V and J genes are TRBV7-9 and TRBJ1-4, with D perhaps TRBD1 (5 bases). The CDR3 is 14 residues long. In germline, CDR1 is SEHNR, CDR2 FQNEAQ (reference sequence). The germline V and J ends were trimmed by 7 bases and 5 bases, with 14 bases remaining between them. CDR3 bases: TGTGCCAGCACCCTACCAGGGCGGAATGAAAAACTGTTTTTT. Its protein is CASTLPGRNEKLFF.

The chain has TRBV19 and TRBJ2-1, with D maybe TRBD1 (6 bases). Per the germline V gene, CDR1 is LNHDA and CDR2 is SQIVND (reference sequence). The CDR3 is made up of 14 amino acids. Trimming took off 1 base at V and 9 bases at J, with 13 bases between the two ends. In DNA, the CDR3 is TGTGCCAGTAGTATAGGGGCAGGGGTCGTTGAGCAGTTCTTC. It specifies CASSIGAGVVEQFF.

V gene TRBV6-5 combines with J gene TRBJ1-2; TRBD1 matches at 10 bases. Unmatched junction bases numbered 5, after V lost 4 bases and J lost 3 bases. CDR1 is MNHEY, CDR2 SVGAGI, per germline. The length of the CDR3 is 15 residues. The CDR3 region has the DNA TGTGCCAGCAGTTTTACCGGGACAGGGGACTATGGCTACACCTTC. This codes for CASSFTGTGDYGYTF.

This rearrangement joins TRBV7-2 to TRBJ2-7; possible D gene TRBD1, 5 bases. Germline V gene lookup returns CDR1 SGHTA and CDR2 FQGNSA. Trimming left V 9 bases short and J 1 base short, with 13 bases between. The CDR3 totals 13 residues. The CDR3 sequence: CASGVTVSYEQYF. Here the CDR3 DNA reads TGTGCCAGTGGCGTGACAGTATCCTACGAGCAGTACTTC. The whole variable domain, filled in from reference TRBV7-2 and TRBJ2-7, reads GAGVSQSPSNKVTEKGKDVELRCDPISGHTALYWYRQSLGQGLEFLIYFQGNSAPDKSGLPSDRFSAERTGGSVSTLTIQRTQQEDSAVYLCASGVTVSYEQYFGPGTRLTVT.

To note about this clone: The same CDR3 can be traced to other DNA sequences in this sample. The chain uses TRBV5-1 and TRBJ1-2; possible D gene TRBD1, 6 bases. This CDR3 has 13 amino acids. Germline CDR1 SGHRS, CDR2 YFSETQ. V was pared by 4 bases and J by 4 bases, with 11 bases between. The CDR3, as DNA: TGCGCCAGCAGCCCCGGACAGTCCTATGGCTACACCTTC. Protein sequence: CASSPGQSYGYTF.

The chain joins TRBV10-3 to TRBJ2-2; TRBD1 agrees at 7 bases. V dropped 0 bases and J dropped 1; count of bases not matched to a gene: 5. Germline V gives CDR1 ENHRY, CDR2 SYGVKD. The CDR3 loop spans 17 amino acids. The chain's CDR3 is CAISESGGTVNTGELFF. The CDR3, as DNA: TGTGCCATCAGTGAGTCTGGTGGGACAGTGAACACCGGGGAGCTGTTTTTT.

V and J are TRBV10-3 and TRBJ1-1; 8 bases agree with TRBD1. The germline V gene encodes CDR1 ENHRY and CDR2 SYGVKD. This CDR3 is 12 amino acids long. V shed 2 bases and J 13 bases; nucleotides not matched to a gene: 6. The CDR3 spells CAISEDRGPGFF. Here the CDR3 DNA reads TGTGCCATCAGTGAGGACAGGGGCCCAGGTTTCTTT.

This clone is a singleton in its sample. The CDR3 DNA sequence: TGTGCCAGCAGCTTAGTAGAGGGAACTGAAGCTTTCTTT. Amino acid sequence: CASSLVEGTEAFF. The chain links TRBV7-2 to TRBJ1-1; no reliable D call. The V gene's germline CDR1 is SGHTA and CDR2 FQGNSA. The CDR3 loop spans 13 amino acids. The V gene lost 1 base and the J gene lost 5 bases, with 8 bases spanning the gap.

The V call is TRBV10-3, the J call TRBJ1-1, with D tentatively TRBD1 (5 bases). Germline V gene lookup returns CDR1 ENHRY and CDR2 SYGVKD. This CDR3 spans 13 amino acids. V was trimmed by 4 bases and J by 1 base, leaving 7 bases between them. CDR3 DNA: TGTGCCATCAGTGGGACAACGAACACTGAAGCTTTCTTT. Translating it yields CAISGTTNTEAFF.

This clone has only one observation. The rearrangement uses TRBV6-6 and TRBJ2-7; possibly TRBD1 for D (6 bases). This CDR3 comprises 15 residues. Trimming removed 4 bases at V and 3 bases at J, with 16 bases between. Germline V gives CDR1 MNHNY, CDR2 SVGAGI (reference sequence). The CDR3 DNA is TGTGCCAGCAGTTCCCTTGACAGGTCCAACTACGAGCAGTACTTC. Translating it yields CASSSLDRSNYEQYF.

V usage is TRBV19 and J usage is TRBJ1-4; 11 bases line up with TRBD1. The CDR3 is 15 residues long. CDR1 and CDR2 from the germline V gene are LNHDA and SQIVND (reference sequence). Germline trimming cut 5 bases from V and 5 bases from J; bases unmatched to any gene: 4. The CDR3: CASSPRDRGNEKLFF. The CDR3 DNA reads as TGTGCCAGTAGTCCCCGGGACAGGGGGAATGAAAAACTGTTTTTT. Full variable domain (remainder filled in from reference TRBV19 and TRBJ1-4): DGGITQSPKYLFRKEGQNVTLSCEQNLNHDAMYWYRQDPGQGLRLIYYSQIVNDFQKGDIAEGYSVSREKKESFPLTVTSAQKNPTAFYLCASSPRDRGNEKLFFGSGTQLSVL.

The J gene is TRBJ2-2, the V gene TRBV5-4, with 7 nucleotides matching TRBD1. Trimming removed 4 bases from V and 0 bases from J; junction bases left unmatched: 3. Germline CDR1 is SGHNT and CDR2 is YYREEE (reference sequence). CDR3 length equals 15 residues. This CDR3 is CASSRQGSNTGELFF. In DNA form, the CDR3 reads TGTGCCAGCAGCCGACAGGGATCGAACACCGGGGAGCTGTTTTTT.

The sample holds a few counts of this clone. The chain links TRBV20-1 to TRBJ1-1; 7 bases match TRBD1. V gave up 6 bases and J gave up 6 bases; unmatched junction bases: 4. Per the germline V gene, CDR1 is DFQATT and CDR2 is SNEGSKA (reference sequence). This CDR3 region has 11 residues. CDR3 nucleotide sequence: TGCAGTGCCCTGACAGGGTCTGAAGCTTTCTTT. Protein product: CSALTGSEAFF.

This clone was counted only a few times. The chain has TRBV5-8 and TRBJ2-7; tentative D call: TRBD2 (6 bases). The CDR3 covers 13 residues. Germline assignment: CDR1 SGHTS and CDR2 YDEGEE. V dropped 4 bases and J dropped 4 bases, with 12 bases sitting between them. This CDR3 is CASSRGRTYEQYF. Here the CDR3 DNA reads TGTGCCAGCAGCCGGGGGAGAACTTACGAGCAGTACTTC.

This clone was picked up a small number of times. V usage is TRBV5-6 and J usage is TRBJ1-2; possibly TRBD1 for D (5 bases). Trimming removed 5 bases at V and 6 bases at J, with 14 bases between. CDR3 size: 13 residues. The germline V gene has CDR1 SGHDT and CDR2 YYEEEE. CDR3 DNA: TGTGCCAGCAGACAGGCAGGGTTGGATGGCTACACCTTC. Its translation: CASRQAGLDGYTF. The complete variable domain, with remaining parts taken from reference TRBV5-6 and TRBJ1-2, reads DAGVTQSPTHLIKTRGQQVTLRCSPKSGHDTVSWYQQALGQGPQFIFQYYEEEERQRGNFPDRFSGHQFPNYSSELNVNALLLGDSALYLCASRQAGLDGYTFGSGTRLTVV.

The gene calls are TRBV7-9 and TRBJ2-5; 7 bases map to TRBD1. The end of the DNA aligns better with TRBJ2-7, so the J call may be wrong. The CDR3 spans 14 residues. Germline V CDR1 and CDR2: SEHNR, FQNEAQ (reference sequence). CDR3 amino acids: CASSLRQGDYEQYF. The CDR3, as DNA: TGTGCCAGCAGCTTAAGACAGGGAGACTACGAGCAGTACTTC.

This clone turned up a few times. The chain has TRBV25-1 and TRBJ2-7; tentatively, D is TRBD2 (6 bases). Per the germline V gene, CDR1 is MGHDK and CDR2 is SYGVNS. The V and J ends lost 4 bases and 4 bases respectively, with 11 bases between them. The CDR3 consists of 13 residues. The CDR3 spells CASSVSGRYEQYF. The CDR3 nucleotides read TGTGCCAGCAGTGTTTCAGGGAGGTACGAGCAGTACTTC.